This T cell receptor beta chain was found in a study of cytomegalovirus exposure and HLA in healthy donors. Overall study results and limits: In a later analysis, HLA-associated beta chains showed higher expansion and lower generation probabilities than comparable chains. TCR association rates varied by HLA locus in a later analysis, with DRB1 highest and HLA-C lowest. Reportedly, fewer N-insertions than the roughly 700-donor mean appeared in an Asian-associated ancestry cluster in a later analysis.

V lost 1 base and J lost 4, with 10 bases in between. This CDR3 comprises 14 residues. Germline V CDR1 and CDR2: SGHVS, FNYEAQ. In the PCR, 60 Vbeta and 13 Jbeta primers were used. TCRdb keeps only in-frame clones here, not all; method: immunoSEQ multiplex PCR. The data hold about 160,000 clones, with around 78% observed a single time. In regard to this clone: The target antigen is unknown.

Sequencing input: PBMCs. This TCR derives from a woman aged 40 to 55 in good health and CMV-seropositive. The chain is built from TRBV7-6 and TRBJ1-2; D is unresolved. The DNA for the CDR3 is TGTGCCAGCAGCTTAGGGCTGGGGAGCTATGGCTACACCTTC. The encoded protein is CASSLGLGSYGYTF.